The present entry profiles one TCR beta chain with its context. What antigen it recognizes has not been identified. Per-nucleotide qualities are absent, and no much larger clonotype sits a single base away. The label giving this sample's time point can be read as: baseline before first vaccination. Vaccinee samples came from UK trials COV001 and COV002, including a single-blind randomized controlled phase 2/3 trial of AZD1222 (ChAdOx1 nCoV-19) in healthy adults. For TCRbeta chain sequencing, PBMC samples from trial participants were taken at day 0 and at day 28 after the second dose. Including cysteine and phenylalanine, the CDR3 has 16 amino acids. The sequence is cut down to CDR3 DNA, 48 bases in frame from base 1. The germline V gene yields SQVTM for CDR1 and ANQGSEA for CDR2. Unmatched junction bases come to 4, with V trimmed by 0 bases and J by 2 bases. This entry is derived from a study of T cell responses to AZD1222 COVID-19 vaccine (dated by TCRdb to about 2021). As for the study more broadly: Because spike-specific TCR depth and breadth did not differ between the two schedules, AZD1222 recipients who got a second dose at roughly 4 weeks were pooled with those who got a second dose at roughly 12 weeks. TCR sequencing covered 233 trial participants: 200 to 220 given two doses of AZD1222 and about 26 given two doses of MenACWY control vaccine. Trial participants were enrolled by age into 18-55, 56-69 and 70-plus year subgroups, with about 150, 28 and 57 TCR-sequenced participants respectively. Overall results and qualifications from the work: Epitopes outside the regions mutated in the B.1.351 and B.1.1.7 variants were reportedly recognized by nearly half of the unique spike-specific TCRs. The 56-69-year group was small, and its depth increase did not reach significance, likely because of low power. Participants were mostly white British, with more females than males. The authors suggested clonal diversity may have been underestimated. Because no samples from the day 14 peak response were available, repertoires could be characterized only after the peak T cell response. Conclusions about previously exposed vaccinees are limited because only five or six AZD1222 recipients were SARS-CoV-2 seropositive at baseline. After two AZD1222 doses, spike-specific TCR breadth and depth were significantly higher than at day 0 and than in MenACWY recipients. The whole spike protein was spanned by vaccine-associated CD4 TCRs, and dominant responses were seen in regions 160-218 and 743-854.

The CDR3 regions of human TCRbeta chains were analyzed by immunosequencing. The authors processed their data as follows. Repertoire TCRs were checked for matches against a reference library of SARS-CoV-2-specific TCRs that had been generated using the MIRA antigen-specificity platform. Breadth was defined as the fraction of unique TCRs that were SARS-CoV-2-associated. Depth was defined as the fraction of total T cells that were SARS-CoV-2-associated. Using the MIRA data, every spike-specific TCR was mapped to the spike region that the TCR reacted to and assigned to either a CD4 or a CD8 class. Log10-transformed breadth and depth values were compared by one-way ANOVA with Sidak's multiple comparisons tests. Held by TCRdb, this immuneACCESS table contains in-frame sequences only and omits some clones. Under half of the omission traces to an unresolved V gene where checked; the cause of the rest is unknown. Clone size and the V and J calls come from that table; the DNA yielded D and trimming. In this sample the table shows about 100,000 clones, approximately 87% of which occur a single time. The top ten clonotypes cover roughly 15% of the sample.

The sequencing used peripheral blood, collected on day 0 of AZD1222 vaccination. This TCR was recovered from an adult in good health. The rearranged chain carries TRBV29-1 and TRBJ2-1, with 10 bases in between that match TRBD2. Here is the DNA: TGCAGCGTTGAAGATTGGCTAGCGGGAGCCTACAATGAGCAGTTCTTC. It translates as CSVEDWLAGAYNEQFF.